These 17 T cell receptor beta chains were sequenced from one sample in a study of blood T cell repertoires in COVID-19. TCRdb's copy holds only in-frame clones and misses some; the assay was immunoSEQ multiplex PCR. The profile shows approximately 240,000 clones, approximately 79% of them singletons. Material for sequencing was peripheral blood. The receptors derive from a woman aged 35 to 49 with active or convalescent COVID-19.

This chain connects TRBV9 to TRBJ1-2, with 9 nucleotides matching TRBD1. From germline, CDR1 is SGDLS and CDR2 YYNGEE. The CDR3 sequence is 14 residues long. V was clipped by 0 bases and J by 6 bases; unmatched bases: 3. CDR3: CASSVDGQGNGYTF. The CDR3 DNA follows: TGTGCCAGCAGCGTAGATGGACAGGGGAATGGCTACACCTTC. Full variable domain (outside the CDR3, taken from reference TRBV9 and TRBJ1-2): DSGVTQTPKHLITATGQRVTLRCSPRSGDLSVYWYQQSLDQGLQFLIQYYNGEERAKGNILERFSAQQFPDLHSELNLSSLELGDSALYFCASSVDGQGNGYTFGSGTRLTVV.

The chain uses TRBV3-1 (or the pseudogene TRBV3-2) and TRBJ1-6; 7 nucleotides line up with TRBD1. The germline V gene has CDR1 LGHDT and CDR2 YNNKEL (reference sequence). The V segment lost 4 bases and the J segment 3 bases; nucleotides outside the gene matches: 3. The CDR3 spans 15 residues. The CDR3 DNA reads TGTGCCAGCAGCCCAACAGGGGACTATAATTCACCCCTCCACTTT. It encodes CASSPTGDYNSPLHF.

V is TRBV19 and J is TRBJ2-3; D is possibly TRBD2 (6 bases). The ends were cut back, 4 bases at V and 1 base at J, with 9 bases in the middle. CDR1 LNHDA and CDR2 SQIVND come from the germline V gene (reference sequence). The CDR3 consists of 14 residues. The CDR3 sequence: CASSTSAGTDTQYF. CDR3 bases: TGTGCCAGTAGTACTAGCGCAGGCACAGATACGCAGTATTTT.

The CDR3 region has the DNA TGTGCCAGCAGCCAAAACCTTGCAGGGGCCGAAGCTTTCTTT. It encodes CASSQNLAGAEAFF. The genes are TRBV11-2 and TRBJ1-1; tentative D call: TRBD1 (6 bases). This CDR3 region has 14 residues. Trimming took off 5 bases at V and 8 bases at J, with 18 bases between the two ends. Germline V gene sequence: CDR1 SGHAT, CDR2 FQNNGV.

This chain links TRBV5-6 with TRBJ2-1; 12 positions match TRBD2. The CDR3 is 16 residues long. The V gene's germline CDR1 is SGHDT and CDR2 YYEEEE. Losses at the gene ends were 6 bases for V and 6 bases for J; bases not matched to a gene: 10. CDR3 coding DNA: TGTGCCAGCACCCCTGGAGGGGGACTAGCGGGCAATGAGCAGTTCTTC. Protein sequence: CASTPGGGLAGNEQFF.

V and J are TRBV29-1 and TRBJ1-1; D not resolved. V gave up 2 bases and J gave up 4 bases, with 14 bases separating them. The CDR3 is 14 amino acids. Looked up from germline, CDR1 is SQVTM and CDR2 is ANQGSEA. The CDR3 coding sequence is TGCAGCGTTGAAACAGCCGGGAAGGGCACTGAAGCTTTCTTT. This codes for CSVETAGKGTEAFF.

The chain links TRBV6-5 to TRBJ1-1, with 9 bases lining up with TRBD1. The CDR3 is 15 amino acids. V was clipped by 6 bases and J by 3 bases; unmatched bases: 8. Per germline, CDR1 MNHEY and CDR2 SVGAGI. CDR3 sequence reads: CASSIQGAHDTEAFF. CDR3 bases: TGTGCCAGCAGCATACAGGGGGCGCATGACACTGAAGCTTTCTTT.

This clone was seen a few times. The CDR3 sequence is CASSRDRGALTEAFF. In nucleotides, the CDR3 is TGTGCCAGCAGTAGGGACAGGGGCGCACTGACTGAAGCTTTCTTT. The V and J genes are TRBV2 and TRBJ1-1, with 10 bases matching TRBD1. CDR1 is SNHLY, CDR2 FYNNEI, per germline. Unmatched junction bases numbered 8, after V lost 5 bases and J lost 5 bases. This CDR3 has 15 residues.

The chain combines TRBV28 with TRBJ2-7, with 8 bases fitting TRBD1. The V gene's germline CDR1 is MDHEN and CDR2 SYDVKM. V lost 3 bases and J lost 9; bases outside the gene matches: 7. CDR3 length equals 13 residues. CDR3 in amino acids: CASSFEDRETQYF. The CDR3 DNA sequence: TGTGCCAGCAGTTTCGAGGACAGGGAGACGCAGTACTTC.

The chain has TRBV4-1 and TRBJ1-6, with TRBD1 matching over 8 bases. The CDR3 spans 17 residues. After removal of 4 bases from V and 7 bases from J, the junction contained 12 bases not matched to a gene. From germline, CDR1 is MGHRA and CDR2 YSYEKL. The CDR3 coding sequence is TGCGCCAGCAGCCTAGGGGTGACAGGGGAATCCAATTCACCCCTCCACTTT. Its protein is CASSLGVTGESNSPLHF.

A word on this clone: Different DNA sequences within this sample yield the same CDR3. The chain has TRBV5-1 and TRBJ2-2, with 8 bases fitting TRBD1. CDR1 and CDR2 (germline): SGHRS, YFSETQ. The CDR3 contains 15 residues. V was clipped by 0 bases and J by 6 bases; unmatched bases: 4. The CDR3 DNA reads as TGCGCCAGCAGCTTGGCTCAGGGGGCCGCCGGGGAGCTGTTTTTT. It translates to CASSLAQGAAGELFF. The full variable domain, completed using reference TRBV5-1 and TRBJ2-2, is KAGVTQTPRYLIKTRGQQVTLSCSPISGHRSVSWYQQTPGQGLQFLFEYFSETQRNKGNFPGRFSGRQFSNSRSEMNVSTLELGDSALYLCASSLAQGAAGELFFGEGSRLTVL.

The chain recombines TRBV4-1 with TRBJ2-2, with D maybe TRBD2 (5 bases). The CDR3 runs to 15 residues. The V end lost 0 bases, the J end lost 5 bases, and 10 bases lay between the germline ends. The germline gives CDR1 MGHRA, CDR2 YSYEKL. Here the CDR3 DNA reads TGCGCCAGCAGCCAAGAGGGTCAGCGGACCGGGGAGCTGTTTTTT. The encoded protein is CASSQEGQRTGELFF.

The V call is TRBV2, the J call TRBJ2-1; 13 bases map to TRBD2. CDR3 length: 15 residues. Germline V gene data show CDR1 as SNHLY and CDR2 as FYNNEI. V shed 1 base, J shed 8 bases, and the junction held 2 bases outside the gene matches. CDR3 coding DNA: TGTGCCAGCAGTGAAGGGACTAGCGGGGGATATGAGCAGTTCTTC. This gives the protein CASSEGTSGGYEQFF.

The chain recombines TRBV7-9 with TRBJ1-4; D is undetermined. Germline CDR1 and CDR2: SEHNR and FQNEAQ (reference sequence). This CDR3 region has 15 residues. Trimming took 5 bases from V and 0 from J, leaving 10 bases between them. CDR3 amino acids: CASSRQAATNEKLFF. The CDR3 nucleotides are TGTGCCAGCAGCCGACAAGCCGCAACTAATGAAAAACTGTTTTTT.

The chain carries TRBV11-1 and TRBJ2-3; possible D gene TRBD1, 6 bases. This CDR3 is built from 17 residues. Germline CDR1 and CDR2: SGHAT and FQDESV (reference sequence). V lost 0 bases and J lost 3, with 16 bases in between. The CDR3 spells CASSLAGLTGRTDTQYF. DNA of the CDR3: TGTGCCAGCAGCTTAGCTGGGTTAACAGGGCGGACAGATACGCAGTATTTT.

The CDR3 here is CASTRGRRSSGNTIYF. DNA of the CDR3: TGTGCCAGTACCAGGGGACGCCGAAGCTCTGGAAACACCATATATTTT. The chain recombines TRBV19 with TRBJ1-3; D may be TRBD1 (6 bases). This CDR3 contains 16 residues. The ends were cut back, 7 bases at V and 0 bases at J, with 16 bases in the middle. In germline, CDR1 is LNHDA, CDR2 SQIVND (reference sequence).

There are a few counts of this clone. The chain couples TRBV6-2 or TRBV6-3 to TRBJ1-3, with TRBD1 matching over 7 bases. J was trimmed by 4 bases and V by 5 bases; bases with no gene match: 11. Per the germline V gene, CDR1 is MNHEY and CDR2 is SVGEGT. The CDR3 sequence is 16 residues long. CDR3 sequence: CASSRRTGAAGNTIYF. The CDR3 DNA reads TGTGCCAGCAGTCGCCGGACAGGAGCCGCGGGAAACACCATATATTTT.